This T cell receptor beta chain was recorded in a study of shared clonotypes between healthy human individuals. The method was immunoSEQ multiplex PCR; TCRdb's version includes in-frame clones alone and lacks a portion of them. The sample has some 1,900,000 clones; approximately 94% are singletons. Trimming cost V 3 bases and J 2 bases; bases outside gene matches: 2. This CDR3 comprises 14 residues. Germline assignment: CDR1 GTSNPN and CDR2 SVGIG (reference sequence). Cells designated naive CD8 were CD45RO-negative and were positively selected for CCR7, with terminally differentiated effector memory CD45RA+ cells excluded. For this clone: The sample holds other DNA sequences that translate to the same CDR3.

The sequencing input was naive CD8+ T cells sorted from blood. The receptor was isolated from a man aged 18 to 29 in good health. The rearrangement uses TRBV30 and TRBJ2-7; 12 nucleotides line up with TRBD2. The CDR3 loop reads CAWSLAGGTYEQYF. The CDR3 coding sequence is TGTGCCTGGAGCCTAGCGGGGGGGACCTACGAGCAGTACTTC. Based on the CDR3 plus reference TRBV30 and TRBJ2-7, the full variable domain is SQTIHQWPATLVQPVGSPLSLECTVEGTSNPNLYWYRQAAGRGLQLLFYSVGIGQISSEVPQNLSASRPQDRQFILSSKKLLLSDSGFYLCAWSLAGGTYEQYFGPGTRLTVT.